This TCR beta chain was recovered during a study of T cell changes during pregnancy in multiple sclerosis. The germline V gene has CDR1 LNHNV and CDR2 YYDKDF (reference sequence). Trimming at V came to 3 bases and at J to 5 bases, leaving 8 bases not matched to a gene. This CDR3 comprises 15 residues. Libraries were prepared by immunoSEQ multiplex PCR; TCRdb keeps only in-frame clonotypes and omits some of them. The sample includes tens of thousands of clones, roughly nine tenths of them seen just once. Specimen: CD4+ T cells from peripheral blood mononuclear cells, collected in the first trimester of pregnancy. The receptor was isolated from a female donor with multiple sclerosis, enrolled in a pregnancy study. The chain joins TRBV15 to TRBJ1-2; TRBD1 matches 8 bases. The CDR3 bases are TGTGCCACCAGCAGGACAGGGGCGACCTTGTATGGCTACACCTTC. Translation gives CATSRTGATLYGYTF.